Below are 5 T cell receptor beta chains sequenced from a single sample in a study of shared clonotypes between healthy human individuals (dated by TCRdb to the early 2020s). Library preparation used the immunoSEQ multiplex PCR assay. TCRdb retrieved this table from immuneACCESS and kept in-frame rearrangements only. Not all clones are present; in checked studies, unresolved V genes account for under half, and no reason is known for the remainder. In this sample the table shows some 1.5 million clones, 98% of which occur a single time. Roughly 0.45% of the sample rests with the top ten. Input material: naive CD4+ T cells sorted from blood. What this sample's cell subset or site label stands for: CD45RA+ positively selected. The receptors here all came from a man younger than 45 in good health.

In this sample, this clone turned up once. This sequence joins TRBV7-8 and TRBJ2-1; TRBD2 might be the D (6 bases). Germline CDR1 SGHVS, CDR2 FQNEAQ. Trimming removed 2 bases at V and 4 bases at J, with 12 bases between. CDR3 size: 15 residues. CDR3 loop: CASSLRDSYYNEQFF. Written as DNA, the CDR3 is TGTGCCAGCAGCTTACGGGACTCCTATTACAATGAGCAGTTCTTC.

The CDR3 here is CASSVLPGTNTGELFF. CDR3 nucleotides: TGTGCCAGCAGCGTCCTCCCCGGGACAAACACCGGGGAGCTGTTTTTT. The chain has TRBV14 and TRBJ2-2, with TRBD1 as a possible D gene (6 bases). This CDR3 has 16 amino acids. Trimming took 5 bases from V and 2 from J, leaving 15 bases between them. Per germline, CDR1 SGHDN and CDR2 FVKESK. Using reference TRBV14 and TRBJ2-2 for the parts outside the CDR3, the full variable domain is EAGVTQFPSHSVIEKGQTVTLRCDPISGHDNLYWYRRVMGKEIKFLLHFVKESKQDESGMPNNRFLAERTGGTYSTLKVQPAELEDSGVYFCASSVLPGTNTGELFFGEGSRLTVL.

With regard to this clone: The junction departs from the called germline gene at one end, perhaps through a read error. The chain links TRBV13 to TRBJ2-7; 8 bases are shared with TRBD1. Germline lookup yields CDR1 PRHDT and CDR2 FYEKMQ (reference sequence). The CDR3 spans 13 residues. This CDR3 reads CASGFRGRYEQYF. In DNA, the CDR3 is TGTGCCAGCGGCTTCAGGGGGCGGTACGAGCAGTACTTC.

V gene TRBV5-4 combines with J gene TRBJ2-4; the D gene is possibly TRBD2 (6 bases). Trimming left V 4 bases short and J 2 bases short, with 19 bases between. The CDR3 sequence is 17 residues long. CDR1 SGHNT and CDR2 YYREEE come from the germline V gene (reference sequence). Here the CDR3 DNA reads TGTGCCAGCAGCCATTTGGGGGGATCCGGATCCAAAAACATTCAGTACTTC. Its translation: CASSHLGGSGSKNIQYF.

The rearrangement joins TRBV29-1 to TRBJ2-5, with 12 bases identical to TRBD1. This CDR3 region has 13 residues. V trimming: 7 bases; J trimming: 4 bases; junction bases outside the gene matches: 4. Germline CDR1 is SQVTM and CDR2 is ANQGSEA. CDR3 in DNA: TGCAGCGGTGGGACAGGGGGCTTAGAGACCCAGTACTTC. Amino acids: CSGGTGGLETQYF.